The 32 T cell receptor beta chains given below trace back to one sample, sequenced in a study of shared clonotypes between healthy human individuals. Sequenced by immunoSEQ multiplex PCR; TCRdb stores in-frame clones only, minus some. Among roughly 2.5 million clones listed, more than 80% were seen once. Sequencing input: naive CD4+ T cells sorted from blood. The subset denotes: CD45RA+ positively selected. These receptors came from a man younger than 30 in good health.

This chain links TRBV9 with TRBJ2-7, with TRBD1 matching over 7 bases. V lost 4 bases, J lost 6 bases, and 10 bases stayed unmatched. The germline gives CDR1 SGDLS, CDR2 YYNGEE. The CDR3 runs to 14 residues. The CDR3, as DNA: TGTGCCAGCAGCCCCCAAGGGACAGTGGGCGAGCAGTACTTC. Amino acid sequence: CASSPQGTVGEQYF.

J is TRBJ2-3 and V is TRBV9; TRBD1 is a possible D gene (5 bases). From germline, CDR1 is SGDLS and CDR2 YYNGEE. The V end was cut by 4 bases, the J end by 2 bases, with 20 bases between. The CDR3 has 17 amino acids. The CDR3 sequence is CASSYQSTALSTDTQYF. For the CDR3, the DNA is TGTGCCAGCAGCTACCAATCGACAGCTTTATCCACAGATACGCAGTATTTT.

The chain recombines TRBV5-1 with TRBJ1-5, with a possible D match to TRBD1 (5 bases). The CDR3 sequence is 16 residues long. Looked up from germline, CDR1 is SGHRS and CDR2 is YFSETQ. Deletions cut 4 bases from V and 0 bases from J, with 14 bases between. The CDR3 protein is CASSPDGGDSNQPQHF. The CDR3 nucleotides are TGCGCCAGCAGCCCCGATGGAGGGGATAGCAATCAGCCCCAGCATTTT.

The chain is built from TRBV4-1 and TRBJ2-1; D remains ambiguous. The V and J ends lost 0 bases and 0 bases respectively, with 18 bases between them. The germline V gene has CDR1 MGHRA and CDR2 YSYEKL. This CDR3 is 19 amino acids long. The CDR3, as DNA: TGCGCCAGCAGCCAAGATGTTACTCTGGACCTTATCTCCTACAATGAGCAGTTCTTC. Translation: CASSQDVTLDLISYNEQFF.

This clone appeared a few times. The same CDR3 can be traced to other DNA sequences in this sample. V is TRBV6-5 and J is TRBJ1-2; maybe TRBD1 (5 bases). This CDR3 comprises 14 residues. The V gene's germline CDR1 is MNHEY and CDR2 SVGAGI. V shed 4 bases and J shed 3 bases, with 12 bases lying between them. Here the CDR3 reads CASSFGQGYYGYTF. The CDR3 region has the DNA TGTGCCAGCAGTTTCGGCCAGGGCTACTATGGCTACACCTTC.

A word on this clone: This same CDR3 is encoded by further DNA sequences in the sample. The CDR3 DNA reads TGTGCCAGCAGTGAAGAGCGGCGAGAGACCCAGTACTTC. Amino acid sequence: CASSEERRETQYF. The chain has TRBV2 and TRBJ2-5; a weak D match, TRBD2 (5 bases). V shed 1 base and J shed 4 bases, with 7 bases lying between them. Germline values: CDR1 SNHLY, CDR2 FYNNEI. This CDR3 region has 13 residues.

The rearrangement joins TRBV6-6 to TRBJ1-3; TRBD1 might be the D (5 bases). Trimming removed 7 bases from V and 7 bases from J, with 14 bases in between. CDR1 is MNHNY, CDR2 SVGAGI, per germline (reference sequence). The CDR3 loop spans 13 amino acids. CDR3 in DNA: TGTGCCAGCACCACTCCCCCAGGGAACACCATATATTTT. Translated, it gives CASTTPPGNTIYF.

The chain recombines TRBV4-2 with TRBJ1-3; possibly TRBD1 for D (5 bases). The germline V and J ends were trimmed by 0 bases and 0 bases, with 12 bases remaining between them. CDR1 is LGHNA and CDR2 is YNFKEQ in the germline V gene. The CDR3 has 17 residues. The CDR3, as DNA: TGTGCCAGCAGCCAAGATTTTGGGGGGAGCTCTGGAAACACCATATATTTT. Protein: CASSQDFGGSSGNTIYF.

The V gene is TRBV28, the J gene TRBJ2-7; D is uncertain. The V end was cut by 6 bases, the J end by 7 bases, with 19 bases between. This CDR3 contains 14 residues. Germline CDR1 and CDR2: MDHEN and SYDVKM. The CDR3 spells CASSRSAGQREQYF. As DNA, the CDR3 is TGTGCCAGCAGCCGTTCGGCCGGGCAGAGGGAGCAGTACTTC.

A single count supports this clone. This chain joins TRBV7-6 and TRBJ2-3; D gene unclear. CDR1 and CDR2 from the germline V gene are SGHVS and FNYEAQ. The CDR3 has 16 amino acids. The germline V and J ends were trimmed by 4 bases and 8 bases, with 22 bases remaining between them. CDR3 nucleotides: TGTGCCAGCAGCTCATACCCCAAAGGGTTTGCCGGTACGCAGTATTTT. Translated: CASSSYPKGFAGTQYF. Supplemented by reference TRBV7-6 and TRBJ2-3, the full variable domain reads GAGVSQSPRYKVTKRGQDVALRCDPISGHVSLYWYRQALGQGPEFLTYFNYEAQQDKSGLPNDRFSAERPEGSISTLTIQRTEQRDSAMYRCASSSYPKGFAGTQYFGPGTRLTVL.

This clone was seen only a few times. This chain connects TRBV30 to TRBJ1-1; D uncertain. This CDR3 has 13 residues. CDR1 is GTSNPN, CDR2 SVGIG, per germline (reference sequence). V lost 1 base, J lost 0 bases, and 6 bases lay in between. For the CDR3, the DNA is TGTGCCTGGAGTGAGGCCGTGAACACTGAAGCTTTCTTT. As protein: CAWSEAVNTEAFF. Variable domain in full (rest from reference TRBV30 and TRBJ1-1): SQTIHQWPATLVQPVGSPLSLECTVEGTSNPNLYWYRQAAGRGLQLLFYSVGIGQISSEVPQNLSASRPQDRQFILSSKKLLLSDSGFYLCAWSEAVNTEAFFGQGTRLTVV.

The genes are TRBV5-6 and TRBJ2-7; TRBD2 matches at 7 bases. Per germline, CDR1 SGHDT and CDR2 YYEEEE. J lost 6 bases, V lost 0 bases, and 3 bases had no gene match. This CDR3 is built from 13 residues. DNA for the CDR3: TGTGCCAGCAGCTTGGGACTAGCTAGCGAGCAGTACTTC. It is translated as CASSLGLASEQYF.

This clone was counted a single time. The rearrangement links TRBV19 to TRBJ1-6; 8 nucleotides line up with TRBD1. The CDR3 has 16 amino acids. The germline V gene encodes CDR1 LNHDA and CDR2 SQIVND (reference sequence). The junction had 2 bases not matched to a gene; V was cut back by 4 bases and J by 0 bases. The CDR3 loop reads CASSKTGGSYNSPLHF. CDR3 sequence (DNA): TGTGCCAGTAGTAAAACAGGGGGCTCCTATAATTCACCCCTCCACTTT.

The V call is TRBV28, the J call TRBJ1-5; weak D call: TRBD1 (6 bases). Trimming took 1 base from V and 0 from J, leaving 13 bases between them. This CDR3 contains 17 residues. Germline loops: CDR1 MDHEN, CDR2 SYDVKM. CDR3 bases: TGTGCCAGCAGTTTATCACAGGGAGGTTATAGCAATCAGCCCCAGCATTTT. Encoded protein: CASSLSQGGYSNQPQHF. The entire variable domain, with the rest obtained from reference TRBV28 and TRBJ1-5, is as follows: DVKVTQSSRYLVKRTGEKVFLECVQDMDHENMFWYRQDPGLGLRLIYFSYDVKMKEKGDIPEGYSVSREKKERFSLILESASTNQTSMYLCASSLSQGGYSNQPQHFGDGTRLSIL.

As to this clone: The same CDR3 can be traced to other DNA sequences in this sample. The CDR3 DNA is TGTGCCAGCTCACCACGCCTCACCGGGGAGCTGTTTTTT. It translates to CASSPRLTGELFF. This chain links TRBV18 with TRBJ2-2; no clear D gene. CDR3 size: 13 residues. Germline V gene data show CDR1 as KGHSH and CDR2 as LQKENI. Trimming took off 1 base at V and 4 bases at J, with 4 bases between the two ends.

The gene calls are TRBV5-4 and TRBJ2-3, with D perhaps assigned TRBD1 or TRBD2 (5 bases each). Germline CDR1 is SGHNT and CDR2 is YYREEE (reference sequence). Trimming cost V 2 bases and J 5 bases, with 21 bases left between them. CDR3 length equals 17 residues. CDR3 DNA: TGTGCCAGCAGCTTCCAGGGCGGGCGGAGGCACAGAGATACGCAGTATTTT. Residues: CASSFQGGRRHRDTQYF.

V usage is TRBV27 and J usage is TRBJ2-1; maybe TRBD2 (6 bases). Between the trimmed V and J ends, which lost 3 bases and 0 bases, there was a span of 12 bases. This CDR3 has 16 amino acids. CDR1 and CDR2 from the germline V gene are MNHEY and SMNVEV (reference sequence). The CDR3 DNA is TGTGCCAGCAGTTTTCTCGGAGGGGCCTCCTACAATGAGCAGTTCTTC. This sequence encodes CASSFLGGASYNEQFF.

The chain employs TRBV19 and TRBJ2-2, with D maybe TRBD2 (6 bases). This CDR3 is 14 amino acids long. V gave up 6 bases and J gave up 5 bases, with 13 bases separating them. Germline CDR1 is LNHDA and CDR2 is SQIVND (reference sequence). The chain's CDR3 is CASRGRGTTGELFF. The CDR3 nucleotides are TGTGCCAGTAGAGGGCGGGGCACAACCGGGGAGCTGTTTTTT.

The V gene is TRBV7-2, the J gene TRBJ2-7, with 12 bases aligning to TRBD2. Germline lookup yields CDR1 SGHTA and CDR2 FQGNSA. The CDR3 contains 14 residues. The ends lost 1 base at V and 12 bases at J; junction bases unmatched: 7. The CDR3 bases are TGTGCCAGCAGCTTAGTGCTCACTAGCGGGGGGCCGTACTTC. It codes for CASSLVLTSGGPYF.

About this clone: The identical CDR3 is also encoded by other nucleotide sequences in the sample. Here the CDR3 reads CASSRTSGSTDTQYF. The CDR3 bases are TGCGCCAGTTCCCGGACTAGCGGGTCCACAGATACGCAGTATTTT. V and J are TRBV5-1 and TRBJ2-3, with TRBD2 matching 11 bases. V dropped 8 bases and J dropped 2; count of bases not matched to a gene: 7. CDR1 SGHRS and CDR2 YFSETQ come from the germline V gene. The CDR3 totals 15 residues.

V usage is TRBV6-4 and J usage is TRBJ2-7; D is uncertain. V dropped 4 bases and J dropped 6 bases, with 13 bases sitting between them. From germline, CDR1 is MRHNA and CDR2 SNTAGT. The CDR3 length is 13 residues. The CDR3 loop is CASSATRGGEQYF. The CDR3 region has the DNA TGTGCCAGCAGTGCCACCAGAGGCGGCGAGCAGTACTTC.

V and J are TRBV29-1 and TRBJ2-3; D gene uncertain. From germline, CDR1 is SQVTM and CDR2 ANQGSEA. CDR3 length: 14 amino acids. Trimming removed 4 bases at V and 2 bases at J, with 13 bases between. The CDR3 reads CSVAGSVNTDTQYF. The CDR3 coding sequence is TGCAGCGTTGCAGGCAGTGTAAACACAGATACGCAGTATTTT.

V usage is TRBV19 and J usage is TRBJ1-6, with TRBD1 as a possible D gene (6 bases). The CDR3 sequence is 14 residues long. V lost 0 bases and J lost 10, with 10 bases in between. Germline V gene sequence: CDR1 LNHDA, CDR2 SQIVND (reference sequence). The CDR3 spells CASSIDRGPSPLHF. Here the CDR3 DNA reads TGTGCCAGTAGTATAGACAGGGGACCCTCACCCCTCCACTTT.

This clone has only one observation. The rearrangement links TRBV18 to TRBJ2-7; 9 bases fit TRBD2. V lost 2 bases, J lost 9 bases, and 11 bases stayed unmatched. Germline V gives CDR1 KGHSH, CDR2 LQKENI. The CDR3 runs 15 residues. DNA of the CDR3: TGTGCCAGCTCACCAGAGGCTAGCGGGGTGAGGGGGCAGTACTTC. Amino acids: CASSPEASGVRGQYF.

CDR3 sequence reads: CASSAGLANLRNIQYF. As DNA, the CDR3 is TGTGCCAGCAGCGCCGGGTTGGCGAACTTGAGGAACATTCAGTACTTC. V usage is TRBV5-6 and J usage is TRBJ2-4; D not certain. This CDR3 comprises 16 residues. Deletions cut 4 bases from V and 7 bases from J, with 21 bases between. Germline V lookup: CDR1 SGHDT, CDR2 YYEEEE.

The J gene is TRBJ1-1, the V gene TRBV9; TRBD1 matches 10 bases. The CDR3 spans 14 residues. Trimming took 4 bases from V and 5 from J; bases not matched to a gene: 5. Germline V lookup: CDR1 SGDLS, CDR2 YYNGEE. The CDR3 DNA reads TGTGCCAGCAGCTCCCGGACAGGGGGGACTGAAGCTTTCTTT. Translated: CASSSRTGGTEAFF.

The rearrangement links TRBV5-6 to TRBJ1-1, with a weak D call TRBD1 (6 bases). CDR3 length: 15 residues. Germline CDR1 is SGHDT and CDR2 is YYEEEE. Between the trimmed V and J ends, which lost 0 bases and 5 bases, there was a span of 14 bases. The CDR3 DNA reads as TGTGCCAGCAGCTTGGTTCAGGGGTTCCGAACTGAAGCTTTCTTT. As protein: CASSLVQGFRTEAFF.

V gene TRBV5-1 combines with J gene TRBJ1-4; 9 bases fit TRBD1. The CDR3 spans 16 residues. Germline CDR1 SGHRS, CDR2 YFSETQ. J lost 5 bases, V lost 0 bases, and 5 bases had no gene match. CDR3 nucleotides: TGCGCCAGCAGCTTGGCCGCGGGACAGGGAAATGAAAAACTGTTTTTT. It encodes CASSLAAGQGNEKLFF.

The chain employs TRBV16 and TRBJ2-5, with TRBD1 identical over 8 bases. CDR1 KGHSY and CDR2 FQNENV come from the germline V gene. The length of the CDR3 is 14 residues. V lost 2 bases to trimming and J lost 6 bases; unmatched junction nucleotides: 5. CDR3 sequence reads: CASSQQGASKTQYF. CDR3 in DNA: TGTGCCAGCAGCCAACAGGGGGCTTCGAAGACCCAGTACTTC.

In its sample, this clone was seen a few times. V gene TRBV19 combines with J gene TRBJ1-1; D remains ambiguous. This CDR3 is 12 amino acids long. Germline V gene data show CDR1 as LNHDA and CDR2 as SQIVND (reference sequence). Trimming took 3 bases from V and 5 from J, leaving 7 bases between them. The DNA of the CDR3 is TGTGCCAGTAGTATGGGTCTAACTGAAGCTTTCTTT. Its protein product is CASSMGLTEAFF.

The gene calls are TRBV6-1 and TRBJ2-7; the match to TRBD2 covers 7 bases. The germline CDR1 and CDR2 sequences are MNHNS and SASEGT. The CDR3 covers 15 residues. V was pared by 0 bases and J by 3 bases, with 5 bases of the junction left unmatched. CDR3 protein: CASSEAGVAGYEQYF. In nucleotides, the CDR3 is TGTGCCAGCAGTGAAGCTGGAGTAGCGGGCTACGAGCAGTACTTC.

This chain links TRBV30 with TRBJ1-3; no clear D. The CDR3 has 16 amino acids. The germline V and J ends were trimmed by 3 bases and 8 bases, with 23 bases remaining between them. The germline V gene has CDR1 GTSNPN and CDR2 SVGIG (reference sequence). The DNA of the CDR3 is TGTGCCTGGAGGGCTATGCAGCGATTCTCCGGGGACACCATATATTTT. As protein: CAWRAMQRFSGDTIYF.